This is a list of T cell receptor beta chains from one sample in a study of shared clonotypes between healthy human individuals. Profiling relied on immunoSEQ multiplex PCR, and the TCRdb table lists in-frame clones only, not all of them. The sample lists roughly 490,000 clones, around 79% occurring once. The sequenced sample was PBMCs. The receptors come from a woman between 40 and 50 years old in good health. Some clones in this sample may be carry-over from other donors' samples. CDR3s include the opening cysteine and the closing phenylalanine or tryptophan. D genes are given only for firm matches. Only some rows state a clone size, as once, few, many or a class for expanded clones.

cdr3_aa: CASSLSPGQPQHF; cdr3_nt: TGTGCCAGCAGTTTATCCCCAGGGCAGCCCCAGCATTTT; clone_size: -; v_call: TRBV27; j_call: TRBJ1-5; d_call: -
cdr3_aa: CASSPGLAGVWEQYF; cdr3_nt: TGTGCCAGCTCACCAGGACTAGCGGGAGTATGGGAGCAGTACTTC; clone_size: -; v_call: TRBV18; j_call: TRBJ2-5; d_call: TRBD2
cdr3_aa: CASSAQGSVYEQYF; cdr3_nt: TGTGCCAGCAGTGCCCAAGGGTCGGTATACGAGCAGTACTTC; clone_size: -; v_call: TRBV27; j_call: TRBJ2-7; d_call: -
cdr3_aa: CASSQDGLAGVDTQYF; cdr3_nt: TGTGCCAGCAGCCAAGATGGACTAGCGGGAGTTGATACGCAGTATTTT; clone_size: -; v_call: TRBV4-2; j_call: TRBJ2-3; d_call: TRBD2
cdr3_aa: CAWSVPRDLILRPYEQYF; cdr3_nt: TGTGCCTGGAGTGTACCCCGGGACCTAATTTTACGACCCTACGAGCAGTACTTC; clone_size: -; v_call: TRBV30; j_call: TRBJ2-7; d_call: -
cdr3_aa: CASSFRETGANVLTF; cdr3_nt: TGTGCCAGCAGTTTCCGGGAGACTGGGGCCAACGTCCTGACTTTC; clone_size: -; v_call: TRBV28; j_call: TRBJ2-6; d_call: -
cdr3_aa: CASSDGRGPADTQYF; cdr3_nt: TGTGCCAGCAGTGATGGCAGGGGGCCGGCGGATACGCAGTATTTT; clone_size: -; v_call: TRBV2; j_call: TRBJ2-3; d_call: TRBD1
cdr3_aa: CASSFFHQPSTDTQYF; cdr3_nt: TGTGCCAGCAGCTTTTTTCACCAACCTAGCACAGATACGCAGTATTTT; clone_size: -; v_call: TRBV7-2; j_call: TRBJ2-3; d_call: -
cdr3_aa: CASSLNAGGGTGELFF; cdr3_nt: TGTGCCAGCAGCCTGAACGCGGGAGGGGGTACCGGGGAGCTGTTTTTT; clone_size: -; v_call: TRBV11-1; j_call: TRBJ2-2; d_call: TRBD2
cdr3_aa: CASSLEVRVGQFF; cdr3_nt: TGTGCCAGCAGCTTAGAAGTCAGGGTAGGGCAGTTCTTC; clone_size: -; v_call: TRBV7-9; j_call: TRBJ2-1; d_call: -
cdr3_aa: CASSVGQIFNYGYTF; cdr3_nt: TGTGCCAGCAGTGTCGGACAGATCTTTAACTATGGCTACACCTTC; clone_size: -; v_call: TRBV2; j_call: TRBJ1-2; d_call: -
cdr3_aa: CASSAQAYNEQFF; cdr3_nt: TGTGCCAGCAGCGCACAGGCCTACAATGAGCAGTTCTTC; clone_size: -; v_call: TRBV11-2; j_call: TRBJ2-1; d_call: -
cdr3_aa: CASRTIKYGTSNYEQYF; cdr3_nt: TGTGCCAGCAGGACGATCAAATACGGGACTAGCAACTACGAGCAGTACTTC; clone_size: -; v_call: TRBV27; j_call: TRBJ2-7; d_call: TRBD2
cdr3_aa: CSVTFVDTSYGYTF; cdr3_nt: TGCAGCGTGACGTTTGTAGACACTAGCTATGGCTACACCTTC; clone_size: -; v_call: TRBV29-1; j_call: TRBJ1-2; d_call: -
cdr3_aa: CASRSTGAYGYTF; cdr3_nt: TGCGCCAGCAGATCAACAGGAGCCTATGGCTACACCTTC; clone_size: -; v_call: TRBV5-1; j_call: TRBJ1-2; d_call: -
cdr3_aa: CASSTRQGLTEKLFF; cdr3_nt: TGTGCCAGCAGTACAAGACAGGGATTGACTGAAAAACTGTTTTTT; clone_size: few; v_call: TRBV28; j_call: TRBJ1-4; d_call: TRBD1
cdr3_aa: CASSSGGPSDTQYF; cdr3_nt: TGTGCCAGCAGCTCGGGAGGGCCCTCAGATACGCAGTATTTT; clone_size: -; v_call: TRBV7-2; j_call: TRBJ2-3; d_call: TRBD2
cdr3_aa: CASSKTGGGNQPQHF; cdr3_nt: TGTGCCAGCAGCAAGACAGGGGGGGGAAATCAGCCCCAGCATTTT; clone_size: -; v_call: TRBV7-9; j_call: TRBJ1-5; d_call: TRBD1
cdr3_aa: CASSERTTRSAYNEQFF; cdr3_nt: TGTGCCAGCAGTGAACGTACAACCCGCTCGGCCTACAATGAGCAGTTCTTC; clone_size: -; v_call: TRBV6-1; j_call: TRBJ2-1; d_call: -
cdr3_aa: CASSSRRGAETQYF; cdr3_nt: TGTGCCAGCAGTTCCCGGAGGGGTGCCGAGACCCAGTACTTC; clone_size: -; v_call: TRBV28; j_call: TRBJ2-5; d_call: -
cdr3_aa: CASSLRTSGPNEQFF; cdr3_nt: TGCGCCAGCAGCCTAAGGACTAGCGGCCCCAATGAGCAGTTCTTC; clone_size: -; v_call: TRBV5-1; j_call: TRBJ2-1; d_call: TRBD2
cdr3_aa: CASSPPESSYEQYF; cdr3_nt: TGTGCCAGCAGCCCCCCGGAGTCCTCCTACGAGCAGTACTTC; clone_size: -; v_call: TRBV7-9; j_call: TRBJ2-7; d_call: -
cdr3_aa: CASSPGMQDHEQYF; cdr3_nt: TGTGCCAGCAGCCCAGGGATGCAGGACCACGAGCAGTACTTC; clone_size: -; v_call: TRBV11-3; j_call: TRBJ2-7; d_call: -
cdr3_aa: CASSGRGLAGDTGELFF; cdr3_nt: TGTGCCAGTAGTGGCCGGGGACTAGCGGGAGACACCGGGGAGCTGTTTTTT; clone_size: -; v_call: TRBV19; j_call: TRBJ2-2; d_call: TRBD2
cdr3_aa: CASSLFRGNTEAFF; cdr3_nt: TGTGCCAGCAGCCTTTTCAGGGGGAACACTGAAGCTTTCTTT; clone_size: many; v_call: TRBV7-8; j_call: TRBJ1-1; d_call: -
cdr3_aa: CATRDPYNEQFF; cdr3_nt: TGTGCCACCAGGGATCCCTACAATGAGCAGTTCTTC; clone_size: -; v_call: TRBV15; j_call: TRBJ2-1; d_call: -
cdr3_aa: CASSLFSGGPENEQFF; cdr3_nt: TGTGCCAGCAGCTTGTTCTCGGGAGGGCCAGAAAATGAGCAGTTCTTC; clone_size: -; v_call: TRBV5-5; j_call: TRBJ2-1; d_call: TRBD2
cdr3_aa: CASSLSGTGGNTIYF; cdr3_nt: TGTGCCAGCAGTTTAAGTGGGACAGGAGGAAACACCATATATTTT; clone_size: few; v_call: TRBV6-6; j_call: TRBJ1-3; d_call: TRBD1
cdr3_aa: CASSTGLYSNQPQHF; cdr3_nt: TGTGCCAGTAGTACAGGGCTATATAGCAATCAGCCCCAGCATTTT; clone_size: -; v_call: TRBV19; j_call: TRBJ1-5; d_call: -
cdr3_aa: CASSIIAGDTGELFF; cdr3_nt: TGTGCCAGTAGTATAATTGCGGGAGACACCGGGGAGCTGTTTTTT; clone_size: -; v_call: TRBV19; j_call: TRBJ2-2; d_call: TRBD2